This T cell receptor (beta chain) was identified during a study of blood T cell repertoires in COVID-19. Assay: immunoSEQ multiplex PCR; the TCRdb copy retains only in-frame clones and omits some. Here the sample spans approximately 160,000 clones, approximately 82% being singletons. J gave up 5 bases and V 4 bases, and 11 bases lay outside the gene matches. In germline, CDR1 is SGHTA, CDR2 FQGNSA. The CDR3 consists of 16 residues. Participants were aged roughly 18 to 89 years, lived in 20 to 30 US areas, and enrolled virtually. The rearrangement uses TRBV7-2 and TRBJ2-5; 9 bases are a match to TRBD2. The sample consisted of PBMCs or T cells enriched from blood (not recorded which). The receptor's source is a woman aged 45 to 65 who had recovered from COVID-19. CDR3 coding DNA: TGTGCCAGCAGCTCCGGAGGGACTAGCCGGCGGGAGACCCAGTACTTC. Residues: CASSSGGTSRRETQYF.